This T cell receptor (beta chain) originates from a study of molecular identifiers for immune sequencing clone quantification. Broader study findings: Clone sizes that are highly expanded could be underestimated when identical TCR molecules share a barcode. In naive cells, under 1% of molecules belonged to clones above 20 RNA copies, against over 99% in effector cells.

Comments on this clonotype: Its antigen is still unknown.

MiXCR was run by TCRdb on the PCR reads, yielding one entry per CDR3 protein. The sample consists of approximately 500,000 distinct CDR3 sequences, roughly 26% of them appearing once. V lost 8 bases and J lost 4; bases outside the gene matches: 11. Germline V lookup: CDR1 GTSNPN, CDR2 SVGIG (reference sequence). The CDR3 contains 14 residues. The TCR was taken from a human donor in good health. Some libraries in this study had Jurkat cell RNA spiked in. V and J are TRBV30 and TRBJ1-2; 9 positions agree with TRBD1. The sample comprised naive CD8+ T cells from blood, with Jurkat cell RNA spiked in. Subset noted: FACS-sorted CD8+CD4-CCR7+CD45RA+ naive T cells. The CDR3: CAQNRDRDAYGYTF. CDR3 nucleotides: TGTGCCCAAAATCGGGACAGGGACGCCTATGGCTACACCTTC.